Sequencing of this T cell receptor (beta chain) was carried out in a study of T cell repertoires in cytomegalovirus infection. Germline CDR1 MNHNS, CDR2 SASEGT. The CDR3 has 14 amino acids. Trimming removed 4 bases at V and 6 bases at J, with 13 bases between. TCRdb independently ran MiXCR on the reads; one entry per CDR3 protein. In the table there are 160,000 or so distinct CDR3 sequences, about a fifth of which are singletons. This clonotype was counted between two and nine times. Its target is unknown. Sequences were derived from CD8+ T cells from cultured PBMCs, sampled from culture after CMV antigen stimulation. V is TRBV6-1 and J is TRBJ2-1; D could derive from TRBD1 or TRBD2 (6 bases each). The clonotype originates from a human donor in good health (CMV status not recorded). Some clones in this sample may be carry-over from other donors' samples. CDR3 region: CASSVGGQGNEQFF. The CDR3 DNA sequence: TGTGCCAGCAGTGTTGGGGGGCAGGGCAATGAGCAGTTCTTC.